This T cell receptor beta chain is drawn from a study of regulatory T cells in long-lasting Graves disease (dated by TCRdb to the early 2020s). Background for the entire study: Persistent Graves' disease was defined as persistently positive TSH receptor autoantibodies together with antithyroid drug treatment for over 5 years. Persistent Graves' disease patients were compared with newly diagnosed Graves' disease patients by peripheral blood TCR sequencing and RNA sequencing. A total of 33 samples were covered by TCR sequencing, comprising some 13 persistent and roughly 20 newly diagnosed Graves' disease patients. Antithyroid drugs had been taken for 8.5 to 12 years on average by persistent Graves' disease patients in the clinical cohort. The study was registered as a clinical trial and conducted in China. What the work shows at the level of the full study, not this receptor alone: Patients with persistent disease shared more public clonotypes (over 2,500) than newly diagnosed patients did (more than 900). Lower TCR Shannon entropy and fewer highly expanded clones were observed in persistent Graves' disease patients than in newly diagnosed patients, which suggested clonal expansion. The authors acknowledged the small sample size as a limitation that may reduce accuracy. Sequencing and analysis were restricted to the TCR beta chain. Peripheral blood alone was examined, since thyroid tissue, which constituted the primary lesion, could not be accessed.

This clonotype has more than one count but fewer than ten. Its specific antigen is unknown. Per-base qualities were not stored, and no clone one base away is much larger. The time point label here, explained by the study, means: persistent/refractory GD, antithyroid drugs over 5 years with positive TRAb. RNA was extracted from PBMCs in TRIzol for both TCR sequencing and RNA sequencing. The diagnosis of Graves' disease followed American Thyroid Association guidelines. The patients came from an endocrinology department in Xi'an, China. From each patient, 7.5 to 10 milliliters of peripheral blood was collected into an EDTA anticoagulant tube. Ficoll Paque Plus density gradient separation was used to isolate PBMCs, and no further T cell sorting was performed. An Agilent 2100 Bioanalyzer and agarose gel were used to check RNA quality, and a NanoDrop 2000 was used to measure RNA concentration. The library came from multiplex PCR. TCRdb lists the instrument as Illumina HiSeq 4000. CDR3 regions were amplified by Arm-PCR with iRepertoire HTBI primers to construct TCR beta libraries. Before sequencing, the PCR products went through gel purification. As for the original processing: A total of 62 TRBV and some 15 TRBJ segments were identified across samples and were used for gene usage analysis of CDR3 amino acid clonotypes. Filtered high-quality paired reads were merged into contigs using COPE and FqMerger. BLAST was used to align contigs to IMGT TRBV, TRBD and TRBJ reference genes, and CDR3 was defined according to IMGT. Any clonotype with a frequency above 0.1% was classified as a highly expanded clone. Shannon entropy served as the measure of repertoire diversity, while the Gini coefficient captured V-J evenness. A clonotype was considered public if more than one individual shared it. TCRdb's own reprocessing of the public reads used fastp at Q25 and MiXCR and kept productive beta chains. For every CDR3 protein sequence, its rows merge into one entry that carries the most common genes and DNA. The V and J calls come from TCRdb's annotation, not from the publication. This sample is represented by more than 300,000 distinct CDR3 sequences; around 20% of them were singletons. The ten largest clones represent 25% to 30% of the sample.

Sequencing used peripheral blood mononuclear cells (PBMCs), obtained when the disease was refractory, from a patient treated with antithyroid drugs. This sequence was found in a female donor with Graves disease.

The base sequence is TGTGCCTGGGACAGCCGGCGAAGCGAGCAGTACTTC. It encodes CAWDSRRSEQYF. This sequence uses TRBV30 and TRBJ2-7; matching of 5 bases hints at TRBD1 as the D gene. The germline V gene (reference sequence) gives CDR1 as GTSNPN and CDR2 as SVGIG. V gives up 5 bases and J gives up 6 bases, and the segment between their germline ends measures 14 bases. From cysteine to phenylalanine, the CDR3 is 12 amino acids long. Only the CDR3 DNA is retained, 36 bases long and in frame from the first base.